Listed here is a single T cell receptor (beta chain). This clone was seen just once. The target of this receptor is not known. Base qualities were left out, and no much larger clone turns up one base away. This entry belongs to a study of blood T cell repertoires in COVID-19 (dated by TCRdb to the early 2020s). For the study in its entirety: Samples from collaborators originated in the United States, Italy and Spain and spanned both the acute and convalescent phases of COVID-19. The repertoires were released in a freely available public database intended as a resource for research on the immune response to SARS-CoV-2. Subjects who had been exposed to COVID-19, were actively infected with it, or had recovered from it provided the deeply sampled blood TCRbeta repertoires that made up the dataset. The prospective study material was composed of cDNA or gDNA derived from T cells, B-cell-depleted T cells, or PBMCs. Samples came from the ongoing ImmuneRACE study (first 160 participants) plus 1,254 subjects from 6 global collaborators. A de-identified subject ID, COVID-19 status, age in years and sex were almost always included in the sample metadata. Where HLA class I and class II types were available, the types were taken from metadata supplied by the sample provider, not from assay-based typing.

The immunoSEQ Assay, a bias-controlled multiplex PCR, was used to amplify TCRbeta CDR3 regions from genomic DNA. On the study's bioinformatics: The number of nucleated cells in each sample was estimated from the amplification of reference gene primers within the assay. To quantify the absolute abundance of each unique TCRbeta CDR3 rearrangement, sequence reads were collapsed and filtered. For each sample, productive Simpson clonality was calculated as the square root of Simpson's diversity index over productive rearrangements. Imported from immuneACCESS, the table was reduced by TCRdb to in-frame sequences with V and J called. These copies leave out some clones; in studies compared against another copy, an unresolved V gene accounts for under half, and the cause of the remainder is not known. Clonal size and the V and J genes are those of that table, whereas D and trimming came from the DNA. The sample yields approximately 160,000 clones; about four fifths were counted once. The ten largest clonotypes hold more than 9.5% of the sample.

Collaborating institutions collected whole blood in K2EDTA tubes following their own protocols. For TCRbeta analysis, collaborator samples were shipped as frozen whole blood, as isolated PBMCs, or as DNA extracted from either sample type. Study-wide conclusions, independent of this receptor: The amount of clinical and demographic metadata varied by source and participant and was provided uncurated.

Sequencing was carried out using peripheral blood. This sequence was found in a man between 60 and 70 years old with active or convalescent COVID-19.

The bases are TGTGCCAGCACCCAACCCCAGGGTGAAGCTTTCTTT. The encoded protein is CASTQPQGEAFF. The chain links TRBV6-5 with TRBJ1-1; TRBD1 could be the D gene, as 5 bases match. The germline V gene gives CDR1 as MNHEY and CDR2 as SVGAGI. The CDR3 goes from the cysteine to the phenylalanine over 12 residues. Only the CDR3 region is kept as DNA, spanning 36 bases read in frame from base 1. Deletion took 7 bases off V and 7 bases off J, with a span of 13 bases between the germline ends.